This T cell receptor beta chain was recovered during a study of cytomegalovirus exposure and HLA in healthy donors (dated by TCRdb to the late 2010s). Background on the whole study: According to a later analysis, the roughly 120 validation repertoires were produced on the same platform as the 680 or so repertoires of the first cohort. The study was designed to test whether signatures of past pathogen exposure could be identified by cataloging public T cell receptors. In addition to the first cohort of around 670 subjects, a separate validation cohort of some 120 different subjects was used. To predict cytomegalovirus infection status, the study brought together high-throughput TCR immunosequencing, statistical association of individual TCRs with disease status, and machine learning.

The germline V gene yields MGHDK for CDR1 and SYGVNS for CDR2. The CDR3 numbers 18 residues from cysteine through phenylalanine. The DNA shown is the 54-base CDR3, in frame from base 1. Here V drops 1 base and J drops 7 bases, and the junction holds 15 bases not matched to any gene. A word on this clone: Its recognized antigen is unknown. Per-base quality was not reported, and no clone a single base away is much larger than it.

Separate from the roughly 650-subject first cohort, the validation cohort of about 120 subjects was the group to which the donors belonged. The paper as a whole reports these results and caveats: Subsequent analysis determined that TCRs grouped into clusters in the first cohort also showed a tendency toward co-occurrence across the 130 or so validation repertoires, and 94% of cluster scores exceeded 0. The validation cohort had no HLA typing available for a later analysis, so co-occurrence within that cohort was assessed over all 130 or so repertoires. While some public TCRs were present in many individuals, most TCR sequences turned up only very rarely across donors. Cytomegalovirus status was reported to be diagnosed by the classifier with high specificity and sensitivity in both the original and validation cohorts. In the study, some 160 TCR beta chains were listed as associated with cytomegalovirus. The authors suggested that the approach could potentially be extended to other disease states and immunological phenotypes. In vitro tests confirmed that a few of the cytomegalovirus-associated TCR beta chains recognize cytomegalovirus antigens.

Receptors were amplified or captured by the immunoSEQ multiplex PCR assay. As for how the authors treated the data: To diagnose cytomegalovirus status from the catalog of TCR beta chain sequences, a statistical classification framework was built. This is the immuneACCESS table as TCRdb keeps it, with only in-frame sequences that have V and J called. A part of the clones is gone; compared with another copy, unresolved V genes explain less than half, and the rest is unexplained. The DNA was the basis for D and trimming; V, J and clone size are from that table. The sample table lists some 270,000 clones, roughly 85% of them with a count of one. The ten top clones hold roughly 0.99% of the sample.

In this chain, TRBV25-1 is recombined with TRBJ2-1, with 8 middle bases fitting TRBD2. This receptor was identified in a woman aged 18-29 years in good health and CMV-seronegative. Sequencing was done on a sample of PBMCs. In nucleotide form, the sequence is TGTGCCAGCAGTGAATTGGCCCAACTAGCGGTGGGATTAAATGAGCAGTTCTTC. It encodes CASSELAQLAVGLNEQFF.